These 4 T cell receptor beta chains share one sample of origin, sequenced in a study of blood T cell repertoires in COVID-19. Clones were read by immunoSEQ multiplex PCR, and TCRdb kept only the in-frame ones, dropping some. The data show 250,000 or so clones, with 86% seen just once and over 1.5% held by the top ten. The sample consisted of PBMCs or T cells enriched from blood (not recorded which). The receptor set was obtained from a man aged 35 to 55 who had recovered from COVID-19.

The chain joins TRBV9 to TRBJ1-6; perhaps TRBD1 as D (5 bases). The V end was cut by 1 base, the J end by 8 bases, with 16 bases between. Germline lookup yields CDR1 SGDLS and CDR2 YYNGEE. The CDR3 sequence is 16 residues long. The CDR3 coding sequence is TGTGCCAGCAGCGTAAATTTATTCGGAGGGGATTCACCCCTCCACTTT. It translates to CASSVNLFGGDSPLHF.

The chain combines TRBV5-6 with TRBJ2-5; tentatively, D is TRBD1 (6 bases). V was trimmed by 0 bases and J by 11 bases, leaving 23 bases between them. Germline V gene lookup returns CDR1 SGHDT and CDR2 YYEEEE. The CDR3 runs 16 residues. The CDR3 sequence is CASSLGAGTNAPAQYF. CDR3 coding DNA: TGTGCCAGCAGCTTGGGCGCCGGGACAAACGCCCCCGCTCAGTACTTC.

The CDR3: CASSLSGATYEQYF. The CDR3 coding sequence is TGTGCCAGCAGCTTAAGCGGGGCGACCTACGAGCAGTACTTC. This rearrangement joins TRBV7-2 to TRBJ2-7; 7 bases are shared with TRBD2. V shed 2 bases and J 2 bases; nucleotides not matched to a gene: 3. CDR1 and CDR2 (germline): SGHTA, FQGNSA. This CDR3 is 14 amino acids long.

The chain uses TRBV28 and TRBJ2-1; 10 positions agree with TRBD1. CDR1 MDHEN and CDR2 SYDVKM come from the germline V gene. This CDR3 contains 16 residues. The J segment lost 7 bases and the V segment lost 4 bases, leaving 10 bases of the junction unmatched. The CDR3 is CASSSPGQGDMNEQFF. CDR3 nucleotide sequence: TGTGCCAGCAGTTCACCCGGACAGGGGGATATGAATGAGCAGTTCTTC. Looking up the rest from reference TRBV28 and TRBJ2-1 gives the full variable domain: DVKVTQSSRYLVKRTGEKVFLECVQDMDHENMFWYRQDPGLGLRLIYFSYDVKMKEKGDIPEGYSVSREKKERFSLILESASTNQTSMYLCASSSPGQGDMNEQFFGPGTRLTVL.